This TCR beta chain was sequenced during a study of T-cell reconstitution after alpha-beta-depleted transplantation in children. As it was prepared, the TCRbeta library received unique molecular identifiers. TCRdb reprocessed the PCR reads with MiXCR, giving one entry per CDR3 protein. The sample carries tens of thousands of distinct CDR3 sequences, approximately 9.2% recorded once. Looked up from germline, CDR1 is MNHNS and CDR2 is SASEGT. Trimming removed 2 bases from V and 1 base from J, with 8 bases in between. The CDR3 is made up of 15 amino acids. As to this clonotype: What it binds is not known.

The study, taken as a whole, reports: Newly generated T cells supplied most T-cell counts and diversity one year post-transplant. It was surviving recipient T cells and thymic progenitors that gave some patients high TCRbeta diversity at day 60. By about two months after transplant, alpha-beta T cells reportedly arose from several hundred graft clones that had expanded.

The chain employs TRBV6-1 and TRBJ2-2; D unclear. The sample was PBMCs, mostly from graft donor cells, taken 60 days after TCRalphabeta/CD19-depleted stem cell transplant. The clonotype originates from a male patient aged 2-15 years who had a stem cell transplant for chronic granulomatous disease, so the T cells may come from the graft donor. CDR3 sequence (DNA): TGTGCCAGCAGTGAACGCCTGGGGAACACCGGGGAGCTGTTTTTT. This sequence encodes CASSERLGNTGELFF.